This entry is about one TCR beta chain. The antigen is not known. V gave up 5 bases and J gave up 5 bases; unmatched junction bases: 11. Per the germline V gene, CDR1 is SGHTA and CDR2 is FQGNSA. This CDR3 spans 16 amino acids. RNA extraction gave at least 5 micrograms of total RNA per sample. A second PCR of 7 to 11 cycles used a sample-barcoded 5' primer and a J-beta primer mix. TCRdb reprocessed the 5' RACE reads via MiXCR and lists one record per CDR3 protein. The sample holds 2 million or so distinct CDR3 sequences, about 49% seen once. The sample comes from a study of blood T cells in healthy people across ages. Study findings and constraints: Versus aged donors, long-lived donors had higher diversity and more naive CD4+ cells.

This TCR was recovered from a woman in her thirties or forties in good health. The rearrangement links TRBV7-2 to TRBJ2-7, with 11 nucleotides matching TRBD2. Sequencing used blood. The chain's CDR3 is CASSGFSGGAPHEQYF. DNA of the CDR3: TGTGCCAGCAGCGGATTTAGCGGGGGGGCCCCACACGAGCAGTACTTC.